A single TCR beta chain is shown here with its context. This specimen comes from a study of shared clonotypes between healthy human individuals. The wider study: The plates for each donor numbered three CD4 naive, three CD4 memory, two CD8 naive and one CD8 memory.

CD45RO-negative, CCR7-selected cells formed the naive CD8 fraction, which excluded terminally differentiated effector memory CD45RA+ cells. Measured with immunoSEQ multiplex PCR; TCRdb has only the in-frame clones, and not every one. The sample yields 600,000 or so clones, about 95% seen once. This CDR3 has 13 amino acids. From germline, CDR1 is MNHNS and CDR2 SASEGT. V lost 2 bases, J lost 1 base, and 3 bases lay in between. The gene calls are TRBV6-1 and TRBJ1-5; D remains unclear. The sequence derives from a woman between 25 and 40 years old in good health. The source material was naive CD8+ T cells sorted from blood. DNA for the CDR3: TGTGCCAGCAGTGAACACAGCAATCAGCCCCAGCATTTT. This sequence encodes CASSEHSNQPQHF.